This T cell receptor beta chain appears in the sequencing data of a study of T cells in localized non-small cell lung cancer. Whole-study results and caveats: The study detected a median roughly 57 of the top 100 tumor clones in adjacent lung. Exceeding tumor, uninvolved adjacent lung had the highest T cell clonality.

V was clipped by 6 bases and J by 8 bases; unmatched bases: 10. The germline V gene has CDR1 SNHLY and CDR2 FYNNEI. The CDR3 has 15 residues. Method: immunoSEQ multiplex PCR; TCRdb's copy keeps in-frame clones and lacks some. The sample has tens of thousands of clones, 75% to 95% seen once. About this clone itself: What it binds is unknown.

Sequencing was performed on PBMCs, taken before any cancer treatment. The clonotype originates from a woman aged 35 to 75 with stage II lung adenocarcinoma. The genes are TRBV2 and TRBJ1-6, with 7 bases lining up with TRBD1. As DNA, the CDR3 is TGTGCCAGCAGCGTTACAGGGGACCGTTATTCACCCCTCCACTTT. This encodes CASSVTGDRYSPLHF.